This T cell receptor (beta chain) was sequenced in a study of CD4 T cells in relation to SARS-CoV-2 and coronaviruses. Overall study context: After less than eleven days of antigen culture, PBMC TCR beta CDR3s were sequenced. Controls used an HIV-1 Nef peptide pool or no peptide. The study, taken as a whole, reports: Samples before the pandemic and after infection were not matched within any donor.

Unexposed donor CD4+ T cells date from about 2011-2019, before the COVID-19 pandemic. CD4+ T cells were isolated from the cells after more than nine days of culture. PBMCs were plated at a few million per well in IL-2-containing medium. The table lists this clone with a few counts. Antigen unknown. The CDR3 totals 14 residues. Per germline, CDR1 LNHDA and CDR2 SQIVND (reference sequence). V dropped 5 bases and J dropped 4; count of bases not matched to a gene: 7. Here immunoSEQ multiplex PCR was the method, and the copy in TCRdb shows in-frame clones only, minus some. The sample includes tens of thousands of clones, 76% seen only once; the top ten take about 30%.

The sample comprised CD4+ T cells from PBMCs, cultured in vitro. The chain recombines TRBV19 with TRBJ1-1, with TRBD1 matching 7 bases. The sequence derives from a human donor in good health. The CDR3 protein is CASSPNQGGTEAFF. Written as DNA, the CDR3 is TGTGCCAGTAGTCCCAACCAGGGGGGCACTGAAGCTTTCTTT.